Following are 21 T cell receptor beta chains from one sample sequenced in a study of PD-1 blockade in classical Hodgkin lymphoma. The time point here: cycle 4 day 1 (C4D1), after 5 to 7 weeks of nivolumab. Every one of the patients relapsed after autologous stem cell transplantation (brentuximab vedotin exposure was variable). Assay used: immunoSEQ multiplex PCR; TCRdb lists only in-frame clones, some missing. Of under 50,000 clones listed, 66% are singletons. The sample was peripheral blood mononuclear cells (PBMCs), taken before the fourth cycle of nivolumab. The receptors originated from a human donor with classical Hodgkin lymphoma.

The gene calls are TRBV6-1 and TRBJ1-5; TRBD1 is a possible D gene (5 bases). V lost 8 bases to trimming and J lost 0 bases, with 11 bases between them. This CDR3 contains 14 residues. CDR1 and CDR2 (germline): MNHNS, SASEGT. The CDR3 DNA is TGTGCCAGCCAGGACATTTATAGCAATCAGCCCCAGCATTTT. The encoded protein is CASQDIYSNQPQHF.

Only one count was recorded for this clone. The rearrangement joins TRBV7-2 to TRBJ2-4, with D possibly TRBD2 on 7 matching bases. Trimming removed 3 bases from V and 2 bases from J, with 23 bases in between. CDR1 is SGHTA, CDR2 FQGNSA, per germline. There are 19 residues in the CDR3. The CDR3 coding sequence is TGTGCCAGCAGCTTTTCTCCGGGGGGCCTATACGCGACCAAAAACATTCAGTACTTC. This sequence encodes CASSFSPGGLYATKNIQYF.

This chain's CDR3 is CASSQGVGTGNTIYF. DNA of the CDR3: TGCGCCAGCAGCCAAGGTGTGGGGACTGGAAACACCATATATTTT. The rearrangement links TRBV4-3 to TRBJ1-3, with D unclear. The CDR3 runs 15 residues. Germline CDR1 and CDR2: LGHNA and YSLEER. V gave up 1 base and J gave up 2 bases, with 9 bases separating them.

This clone came up a few times. The chain recombines TRBV30 with TRBJ1-1; a weak D match, TRBD1 (5 bases). The CDR3 consists of 11 residues. In germline, CDR1 is GTSNPN, CDR2 SVGIG (reference sequence). The germline V and J ends were trimmed by 3 bases and 7 bases, with 9 bases remaining between them. In nucleotides, the CDR3 is TGTGCCTGGAGCGGGGCTTATGAAGCTTTCTTT. Its translation: CAWSGAYEAFF.

This clone occurred a few times. The chain carries TRBV18 and TRBJ2-1, with 7 nucleotides matching TRBD1. The germline V gene has CDR1 KGHSH and CDR2 LQKENI. V lost 3 bases to trimming and J lost 10 bases; unmatched junction nucleotides: 6. The CDR3 length is 13 residues. Here the CDR3 DNA reads TGTGCCAGCTCACCGACAGGGATTACGGAGCAGTTCTTC. It yields the protein CASSPTGITEQFF.

V is TRBV7-9 and J is TRBJ2-2; 10 positions agree with TRBD2. Looked up from germline, CDR1 is SEHNR and CDR2 is FQNEAQ (reference sequence). CDR3 length: 14 residues. The V and J ends lost 7 bases and 4 bases, in that order; junction bases with no gene match: 3. The CDR3 spells CASKASGGTGELFF. Here the CDR3 DNA reads TGTGCCAGCAAGGCTAGCGGGGGCACCGGGGAGCTGTTTTTT.

This clone was observed a handful of times. The chain recombines TRBV19 with TRBJ2-5; weak D call: TRBD1 (6 bases). Trimming shortened V by 4 bases and J by 5 bases, and 14 bases separated the two germline ends. The CDR3 extends over 14 amino acids. Germline CDR1 and CDR2: LNHDA and SQIVND (reference sequence). In nucleotides, the CDR3 is TGTGCCAGTAGTACGGACAGCGCGAGGGAGACCCAGTACTTC. Translating gives CASSTDSARETQYF.

This chain uses TRBV4-2 with TRBJ2-5; TRBD2 aligns across 16 bases. The germline V gene encodes CDR1 LGHNA and CDR2 YNFKEQ. Trimming cost V 3 bases and J 5 bases; bases outside gene matches: 9. This CDR3 is 18 amino acids long. CDR3 nucleotides: TGTGCCAGCAGCCAGGAGGGACTAGCGGGAGGGCCGGGGGAGACCCAGTACTTC. It is translated as CASSQEGLAGGPGETQYF.

The chain recombines TRBV11-2 with TRBJ2-5; no clear D gene. Trimming shortened V by 2 bases and J by 1 base, and 8 bases separated the two germline ends. The CDR3 spans 14 residues. The V gene's germline CDR1 is SGHAT and CDR2 FQNNGV. The CDR3 bases are TGTGCCAGCAGCTTATTCTCCACCCAAGAGACCCAGTACTTC. It specifies CASSLFSTQETQYF.

This chain links TRBV2 with TRBJ1-5; D may be TRBD1 (5 bases). V dropped 5 bases and J dropped 3 bases, with 11 bases sitting between them. This CDR3 comprises 14 residues. Germline V gene data show CDR1 as SNHLY and CDR2 as FYNNEI. The CDR3 sequence is CASSRDSTNQPQHF. The CDR3 bases are TGTGCCAGCAGTCGGGACTCAACCAATCAGCCCCAGCATTTT.

The gene calls are TRBV19 and TRBJ2-7; TRBD2 aligns across 7 bases. Germline CDR1 and CDR2: LNHDA and SQIVND (reference sequence). V lost 6 bases, J lost 2 bases, and 13 bases stayed unmatched. The CDR3 is 16 amino acids. This CDR3 is CASSPGSGGRPYEQYF. As DNA, the CDR3 is TGTGCCAGTAGCCCCGGCTCGGGGGGACGGCCCTACGAGCAGTACTTC.

The J gene is TRBJ2-7, the V gene TRBV6-5; possible D gene TRBD1, 6 bases. The CDR3 sequence is 14 residues long. Per the germline V gene, CDR1 is MNHEY and CDR2 is SVGAGI. Trimming took off 8 bases at V and 0 bases at J, with 14 bases between the two ends. In DNA, the CDR3 is TGTGCCAGCGAGTACAGGGAGAGCTCCTACGAGCAGTACTTC. As protein: CASEYRESSYEQYF.

This clone was observed a handful of times. This chain joins TRBV9 and TRBJ2-2; 9 positions agree with TRBD1. Trimming took 1 base from V and 6 from J; bases not matched to a gene: 10. Germline V lookup: CDR1 SGDLS, CDR2 YYNGEE. CDR3 size: 17 residues. CDR3 in amino acids: CASSVRTGELWAGELFF. DNA of the CDR3: TGTGCCAGCAGCGTAAGGACAGGGGAGTTATGGGCCGGGGAGCTGTTTTTT.

This chain links TRBV30 with TRBJ2-1; 10 nucleotides line up with TRBD2. J gave up 7 bases and V 5 bases, and 5 bases lay outside the gene matches. CDR1 and CDR2 (germline): GTSNPN, SVGIG (reference sequence). This CDR3 has 13 amino acids. CDR3: CAWEREGWNEQFF. In nucleotides, the CDR3 is TGTGCCTGGGAGCGGGAGGGGTGGAATGAGCAGTTCTTC.

Only one count was recorded for this clone. The chain is built from TRBV28 and TRBJ2-5; D remains unclear. Per germline, CDR1 MDHEN and CDR2 SYDVKM. Trimming removed 5 bases at V and 0 bases at J, with 13 bases between. The CDR3 sequence is 15 residues long. Here the CDR3 DNA reads TGTGCCAGCAGTAAACGGGTCGTGTACCAAGAGACCCAGTACTTC. Residues: CASSKRVVYQETQYF.

This chain links TRBV6-5 with TRBJ2-2; TRBD2 is a possible D gene (5 bases). The CDR3 extends over 15 amino acids. Germline loops: CDR1 MNHEY, CDR2 SVGAGI. Trimming took 2 bases from V and 4 from J, leaving 11 bases between them. CDR3 sequence: CASSYEGAGTGELFF. In DNA, the CDR3 is TGTGCCAGCAGTTACGAGGGCGCGGGCACCGGGGAGCTGTTTTTT.

This chain uses TRBV28 with TRBJ2-7; 7 bases are a match to TRBD2. With V trimmed by 2 bases and J by 5 bases, 9 bases remained unmatched. The CDR3 has 15 residues. From germline, CDR1 is MDHEN and CDR2 SYDVKM. The DNA for the CDR3 is TGTGCCAGCAGTTTAGCGGGGGACCCCCCCGACGAGCAGTACTTC. Its translation: CASSLAGDPPDEQYF.

This clone came up once. CDR3 nucleotides: TGTGCCTTGAGGGACACCTCCTACGAGCAGTACTTC. Its translation is CALRDTSYEQYF. The chain links TRBV30 to TRBJ2-7; weak D call: TRBD1 (6 bases). Looked up from germline, CDR1 is GTSNPN and CDR2 is SVGIG (reference sequence). V was shortened by 7 bases and J by 0 bases, with 10 bases between the two germline ends. This CDR3 has 12 amino acids.

The chain joins TRBV19 to TRBJ1-2; no definite D call. Germline V gives CDR1 LNHDA, CDR2 SQIVND (reference sequence). Trimming shortened V by 5 bases and J by 1 base, and 14 bases separated the two germline ends. CDR3 length: 15 residues. The CDR3, as DNA: TGTGCCAGTAGTCACGGAGAGATAAATAACTATGGCTACACCTTC. Encoded protein: CASSHGEINNYGYTF.

V and J are TRBV30 and TRBJ2-2, with TRBD1 matching 8 bases. Losses at the gene ends were 5 bases for V and 6 bases for J; bases not matched to a gene: 8. Germline V gives CDR1 GTSNPN, CDR2 SVGIG (reference sequence). The CDR3 has 14 residues. The CDR3 nucleotides read TGTGCCTGGGACCAAACAGGGGGTGCCGGGGAGCTGTTTTTT. Its translation: CAWDQTGGAGELFF.

The genes are TRBV7-2 and TRBJ1-2, with a possible D match to TRBD1 (5 bases). CDR3 length: 15 amino acids. The germline gives CDR1 SGHTA, CDR2 FQGNSA. V gave up 2 bases and J gave up 4 bases, with 14 bases separating them. CDR3 sequence: CASSLLGSGAYGYTF. CDR3 nucleotides: TGTGCCAGCAGCTTACTGGGAAGTGGGGCCTATGGCTACACCTTC.